In its sample, the clone carrying this T cell receptor beta chain was seen a few times. The CDR3 runs 16 residues. The germline CDR1 and CDR2 sequences are SGDLS and YYNGEE. V lost 4 bases, J lost 2 bases, and 7 bases stayed unmatched. Preparation of the TCRbeta library used unique molecular identifiers. Each CDR3 protein gets one entry after TCRdb re-called the PCR reads with MiXCR. The profile shows about 400,000 distinct CDR3 sequences, over 20% of them singletons. This specimen belongs to a study of T-cell reconstitution after alpha-beta-depleted transplantation in children. The TCR was taken from a human donor who donated a stem cell graft to a child with acute myeloid leukemia. The input for sequencing was PBMCs from the stem cell graft donor, taken from the stem cell graft. This sequence joins TRBV9 and TRBJ2-3, with 10 bases that match TRBD2. CDR3 loop: CASSSPSGGVTDTQYF. CDR3 in DNA: TGTGCCAGCAGCTCTCCTAGCGGGGGAGTCACAGATACGCAGTATTTT.